Listed here are 5 T cell receptor beta chains from one sample, sequenced in a study of cytomegalovirus exposure and HLA in healthy donors (dated by TCRdb to 2017 to 2019). Library preparation employed the immunoSEQ multiplex PCR assay. Held by TCRdb, this immuneACCESS table contains in-frame sequences only and omits some clones. Under half of the omission traces to an unresolved V gene where checked; the cause of the rest is unknown. Present in this sample are about 190,000 clones, about four fifths of which were seen just once. The top ten clones comprise approximately 2.9% of the sample. Sequenced input: PBMCs. The receptors shown here come from a woman aged 18-30 years in good health and CMV-seropositive.

The chain couples TRBV10-3 to TRBJ2-1; TRBD1 matches at 7 bases. This CDR3 region has 15 residues. With V trimmed by 0 bases and J by 6 bases, 5 bases remained unmatched. Per germline, CDR1 ENHRY and CDR2 SYGVKD. The CDR3 protein is CAISESTGPGNEQFF. The CDR3 region has the DNA TGTGCCATCAGTGAGTCGACAGGGCCGGGCAATGAGCAGTTCTTC.

This chain links TRBV19 with TRBJ1-2; perhaps TRBD1 as D (5 bases). CDR1 LNHDA and CDR2 SQIVND come from the germline V gene (reference sequence). V dropped 4 bases and J dropped 4 bases, with 10 bases sitting between them. This CDR3 spans 13 amino acids. The CDR3 DNA reads TGTGCCAGTAGTAACCAGGGTCCCTATGGCTACACCTTC. Protein sequence: CASSNQGPYGYTF.

This clone was detected only once. This chain uses TRBV6-5 with TRBJ2-3, with TRBD2 matching over 9 bases. With 8 bases clipped from V and 3 bases from J, the junction kept 3 bases outside the gene matches. The germline CDR1 and CDR2 sequences are MNHEY and SVGAGI. The CDR3 extends over 13 amino acids. CDR3 bases: TGTGCCAGCCATAGCGGGGGTACAGATACGCAGTATTTT. It translates to CASHSGGTDTQYF.

A single count supports this clone. This sequence joins TRBV5-1 and TRBJ1-5, with unresolved D. The germline V gene encodes CDR1 SGHRS and CDR2 YFSETQ. Trimming shortened V by 0 bases and J by 4 bases, and 8 bases separated the two germline ends. The CDR3 is made up of 14 amino acids. The CDR3, as DNA: TGCGCCAGCAGCTTGGGATCGGGGAATCAGCCCCAGCATTTT. Amino acids: CASSLGSGNQPQHF.

This chain connects TRBV4-3 to TRBJ2-6; 8 bases match TRBD2. Germline CDR1 and CDR2: LGHNA and YSLEER. Trimming removed 0 bases from V and 2 bases from J; junction bases left unmatched: 6. This CDR3 is built from 18 residues. The CDR3 reads CASSQETAGDAGANVLTF. The CDR3 DNA follows: TGCGCCAGCAGCCAAGAAACAGCGGGGGATGCTGGGGCCAACGTCCTGACTTTC.